The 24 T cell receptor beta chains reported below all come from one sample, sequenced in a study of T cell changes during pregnancy in multiple sclerosis. Libraries were prepared by immunoSEQ multiplex PCR; TCRdb keeps only in-frame clonotypes and omits some of them. The table has about 52,000 clones, roughly 92% seen once. Sequenced here: CD4+ T cells from peripheral blood mononuclear cells, sampled before pregnancy. The receptors stem from a female donor with multiple sclerosis, enrolled in a pregnancy study.

V usage is TRBV6-1 and J usage is TRBJ2-4, with TRBD2 as a possible D gene (5 bases). The ends were cut back, 1 base at V and 0 bases at J, with 10 bases in the middle. Looked up from germline, CDR1 is MNHNS and CDR2 is SASEGT. There are 16 residues in the CDR3. For the CDR3, the DNA is TGTGCCAGCAGTGAAGTCAAGGAGGTAGCCAAAAACATTCAGTACTTC. This encodes CASSEVKEVAKNIQYF.

The chain has TRBV7-9 and TRBJ2-5, with TRBD1 matching over 7 bases. Trimming removed 5 bases from V and 2 bases from J; junction bases left unmatched: 11. This CDR3 has 16 amino acids. CDR1 SEHNR and CDR2 FQNEAQ come from the germline V gene (reference sequence). The CDR3 DNA sequence: TGTGCCAGCAGCCCTACAGGGGCCAGCCTACAAGAGACCCAGTACTTC. Its protein product is CASSPTGASLQETQYF.

The V gene is TRBV2, the J gene TRBJ2-3, with TRBD1 matching 10 bases. In germline, CDR1 is SNHLY, CDR2 FYNNEI. This CDR3 is 17 amino acids long. V was pared by 6 bases and J by 7 bases, with 16 bases of the junction left unmatched. The CDR3, as DNA: TGTGCCAGCAGGGACATCGGTACCGGGACAGGGGCATATACGCAGTATTTT. Protein: CASRDIGTGTGAYTQYF.

The rearrangement uses TRBV28 and TRBJ1-4, with D unresolved. V lost 5 bases, J lost 7 bases, and 8 bases lay in between. Per germline, CDR1 MDHEN and CDR2 SYDVKM. The length of the CDR3 is 12 residues. CDR3 in DNA: TGTGCCAGCAGTCCTCGGAGTGAAAAACTGTTTTTT. Its protein is CASSPRSEKLFF. Together with reference TRBV28 and TRBJ1-4, the CDR3 gives the full variable domain: DVKVTQSSRYLVKRTGEKVFLECVQDMDHENMFWYRQDPGLGLRLIYFSYDVKMKEKGDIPEGYSVSREKKERFSLILESASTNQTSMYLCASSPRSEKLFFGSGTQLSVL.

V and J are TRBV5-6 and TRBJ2-1; D is undetermined. This CDR3 region has 16 residues. Trimming stripped 0 bases from V and 0 bases from J, with 10 bases between. Germline V gives CDR1 SGHDT, CDR2 YYEEEE. The CDR3 is CASSLAKKSSYNEQFF. DNA for the CDR3: TGTGCCAGCAGCTTGGCCAAGAAGAGCTCCTACAATGAGCAGTTCTTC.

The V call is TRBV10-1, the J call TRBJ2-2; D is uncertain. Germline V gives CDR1 WNHNN, CDR2 SYGVQD (reference sequence). The CDR3 consists of 14 residues. The V gene lost 6 bases and the J gene lost 3 bases, with 11 bases spanning the gap. The CDR3 region has the DNA TGCGCCAGCAGGGGTGGGCAGTACACCGGGGAGCTGTTTTTT. Translating gives CASRGGQYTGELFF.

The chain joins TRBV5-1 to TRBJ2-1; a weak D match, TRBD2 (5 bases). The CDR3 has 16 amino acids. Germline V gene lookup returns CDR1 SGHRS and CDR2 YFSETQ. Trimming cost V 0 bases and J 7 bases, with 17 bases left between them. Here the CDR3 reads CASSLGTLHNVNEQFF. The CDR3 coding sequence is TGCGCCAGCAGCTTGGGGACTTTACACAATGTAAATGAGCAGTTCTTC.

This sequence joins TRBV28 and TRBJ2-7; 10 nucleotides agree with TRBD1. CDR1 and CDR2 (germline): MDHEN, SYDVKM. CDR3 length: 16 amino acids. After removal of 5 bases from V and 0 bases from J, the junction contained 7 bases not matched to a gene. The CDR3 region is CASSPPGQGSSYEQYF. The CDR3, as DNA: TGTGCCAGCAGTCCTCCGGGACAGGGGAGCTCCTACGAGCAGTACTTC.

The J gene is TRBJ1-3, the V gene TRBV11-2, with TRBD1 identical over 7 bases. Trimming took 5 bases from V and 8 from J; bases not matched to a gene: 6. The V gene's germline CDR1 is SGHAT and CDR2 FQNNGV. The CDR3 sequence is 13 residues long. The CDR3 is CASSPGQLHTIYF. CDR3 sequence (DNA): TGTGCCAGCAGCCCGGGACAGTTGCACACCATATATTTT.

The gene calls are TRBV5-1 and TRBJ2-6, with D possibly being TRBD2 (5 bases). CDR3 length equals 16 residues. Germline CDR1 is SGHRS and CDR2 is YFSETQ. Trimming left V 0 bases short and J 6 bases short, with 13 bases between. The CDR3 bases are TGCGCCAGCAGCTTGGTTGGTGGGAGTGTGGCCAACGTCCTGACTTTC. Translating it yields CASSLVGGSVANVLTF.

The chain has TRBV18 and TRBJ1-4; no reliable D call. Trimming cost V 1 base and J 4 bases, with 10 bases left between them. The CDR3 is 15 residues long. Germline lookup yields CDR1 KGHSH and CDR2 LQKENI. CDR3 nucleotide sequence: TGTGCCAGCTCACCACGCCGAGCCTATAATGAAAAACTGTTTTTT. This codes for CASSPRRAYNEKLFF. The full variable domain, completed using reference TRBV18 and TRBJ1-4, is NAGVMQNPRHLVRRRGQEARLRCSPMKGHSHVYWYRQLPEEGLKFMVYLQKENIIDESGMPKERFSAEFPKEGPSILRIQQVVRGDSAAYFCASSPRRAYNEKLFFGSGTQLSVL.

The chain recombines TRBV19 with TRBJ2-1; D unresolved. Germline assignment: CDR1 LNHDA and CDR2 SQIVND (reference sequence). Trimming removed 3 bases from V and 0 bases from J, with 15 bases in between. The CDR3 spans 17 residues. The CDR3 coding sequence is TGTGCCAGTAGTATGAGGAATCCCTTCGGCTCCTACAATGAGCAGTTCTTC. It is translated as CASSMRNPFGSYNEQFF.

The gene calls are TRBV5-4 and TRBJ2-7; D may be TRBD1 (6 bases). V dropped 4 bases and J dropped 4 bases, with 18 bases sitting between them. Germline V lookup: CDR1 SGHNT, CDR2 YYREEE (reference sequence). The CDR3 contains 15 residues. The CDR3 sequence: CASSLTAEGGYEQYF. The DNA for the CDR3 is TGTGCCAGCAGCCTTACAGCCGAAGGGGGTTACGAGCAGTACTTC.

The chain joins TRBV30 to TRBJ2-7, with D perhaps matching TRBD2 (6 bases). V was pared by 2 bases and J by 2 bases, with 13 bases between. The CDR3 runs to 14 residues. Germline values: CDR1 GTSNPN, CDR2 SVGIG (reference sequence). Written as DNA, the CDR3 is TGTGCCTGGAGTTGGAGGGTACTTCCCTACGAGCAGTACTTC. It yields the protein CAWSWRVLPYEQYF.

The V and J genes are TRBV28 and TRBJ2-7, with 8 bases matching TRBD2. The CDR3 has 15 amino acids. Germline CDR1 MDHEN, CDR2 SYDVKM. Trimming removed 2 bases from V and 3 bases from J; junction bases left unmatched: 6. Here the CDR3 DNA reads TGTGCCAGCAGTTTAGACAGCGGGGGCCGCTACGAGCAGTACTTC. Translation: CASSLDSGGRYEQYF.

The chain carries TRBV13 and TRBJ2-7, with a tentative D call TRBD1 (6 bases). The CDR3 totals 14 residues. Germline CDR1 PRHDT, CDR2 FYEKMQ (reference sequence). Deletions cut 6 bases from V and 0 bases from J, with 12 bases between. This CDR3 is CASRRTGSSYEQYF. CDR3 bases: TGTGCCAGCAGGAGAACAGGGAGCTCCTACGAGCAGTACTTC.

The V and J genes are TRBV2 and TRBJ2-6; D may be TRBD1 (5 bases). The V end lost 5 bases, the J end lost 8 bases, and 16 bases lay between the germline ends. This CDR3 region has 15 residues. From germline, CDR1 is SNHLY and CDR2 FYNNEI. CDR3 residues: CASSRQNAAPNVLTF. DNA for the CDR3: TGTGCCAGCAGTAGACAGAACGCTGCCCCCAACGTCCTGACTTTC.

J is TRBJ1-6 and V is TRBV2; TRBD1 matches at 7 bases. J was trimmed by 9 bases and V by 4 bases; bases with no gene match: 6. The CDR3 sequence is 14 residues long. CDR1 is SNHLY, CDR2 FYNNEI, per germline. The CDR3 here is CASSAQGDTSPLHF. The CDR3 DNA sequence: TGTGCCAGCAGTGCGCAGGGGGACACTTCACCCCTCCACTTT. Using reference TRBV2 and TRBJ1-6 for the parts outside the CDR3, the full variable domain is EPEVTQTPSHQVTQMGQEVILRCVPISNHLYFYWYRQILGQKVEFLVSFYNNEISEKSEIFDDQFSVERPDGSNFTLKIRSTKLEDSAMYFCASSAQGDTSPLHFGNGTRLTVT.

This clone was recorded only once. The genes are TRBV5-1 and TRBJ1-1, with D maybe TRBD1 (6 bases). The CDR3 has 17 residues. Germline V lookup: CDR1 SGHRS, CDR2 YFSETQ. Trimming took off 3 bases at V and 0 bases at J, with 18 bases between the two ends. CDR3 nucleotides: TGCGCCAGCAGCTCACAGGGTAATATAGCCCTGAACACTGAAGCTTTCTTT. It translates to CASSSQGNIALNTEAFF.

The rearrangement joins TRBV11-3 to TRBJ2-2; tentative D call: TRBD2 (6 bases). The CDR3 sequence is 14 residues long. The germline V gene has CDR1 SGHNT and CDR2 YENEEA. With 1 base removed from V and 4 bases from J, the gap between germline ends came to 7 bases. Here the CDR3 reads CASSLVGGTGELFF. CDR3 sequence (DNA): TGTGCCAGCAGCTTAGTCGGGGGCACCGGGGAGCTGTTTTTT.

V gene TRBV4-1 combines with J gene TRBJ2-3; 10 nucleotides agree with TRBD2. The V and J ends lost 4 bases and 3 bases, in that order; junction bases with no gene match: 4. The CDR3 has 15 amino acids. The V gene's germline CDR1 is MGHRA and CDR2 YSYEKL. In DNA form, the CDR3 reads TGCGCCAGCAGCCCCCTAGCGGGAGCTACAGATACGCAGTATTTT. This sequence encodes CASSPLAGATDTQYF.

This chain links TRBV29-1 with TRBJ2-3; D is unresolved. V was clipped by 5 bases and J by 3 bases, with 9 bases between them. Germline V gene data show CDR1 as SQVTM and CDR2 as ANQGSEA. This CDR3 is built from 12 residues. CDR3 nucleotides: TGCAGCGTTCGCTGGCAGACAGATACGCAGTATTTT. It yields the protein CSVRWQTDTQYF.

V usage is TRBV9 and J usage is TRBJ1-1, with D possibly being TRBD1 (6 bases). V gave up 3 bases and J gave up 3 bases, with 15 bases separating them. Germline V lookup: CDR1 SGDLS, CDR2 YYNGEE. The CDR3 runs 15 residues. As DNA, the CDR3 is TGTGCCAGCAGCGCTGCAGGGGTTTTCGACACTGAAGCTTTCTTT. Translated: CASSAAGVFDTEAFF.

The genes are TRBV5-6 and TRBJ1-2, with D tentatively TRBD1 (6 bases). With 4 bases removed from V and 8 bases from J, the gap between germline ends came to 21 bases. Germline assignment: CDR1 SGHDT and CDR2 YYEEEE. This CDR3 comprises 15 residues. The CDR3 DNA reads as TGTGCCAGCAGCCTTTTTAGGGGGGGGACCAAGGGCTACACCTTC. Translation: CASSLFRGGTKGYTF.